This TCR beta chain comes out of a study of blood T cells in healthy people across ages. Overall study findings and caveats: The study lacked donor CMV status, which possibly confounded expanded clonotype changes. It was not possible, with unsorted PBMCs, to conclusively compare naive and antigen-experienced cells.

Samples each yielded at least 6 micrograms of total RNA. On this clonotype itself: The antigen is undetermined.

The second PCR ran about 6 to 12 cycles with a sample-barcoded 5' primer and J-beta primers. A template-switch adaptor that had 12 random nucleotides put a tag on each cDNA molecule. Each CDR3 protein gets one entry after TCRdb re-called the 5' RACE reads with MiXCR. The table includes about 670,000 distinct CDR3 sequences, about 43% detected once. The source is a man older than 75 in good health. The sequencing input was blood.

The CDR3 here is CSAREFGPKRYNEQFF. The CDR3 DNA sequence: TGCAGTGCTAGAGAATTCGGGCCTAAGCGGTACAATGAGCAGTTCTTC. This chain connects TRBV20-1 to TRBJ2-1, with D perhaps TRBD2 (5 bases). The V gene's germline CDR1 is DFQATT and CDR2 SNEGSKA (reference sequence). V was trimmed by 0 bases and J by 4 bases, leaving 16 bases between them. This CDR3 spans 16 amino acids.